This entry describes one TCR beta chain. The data derive from a study of blood T cells in healthy people across ages. The CDR3 runs to 14 residues. J lost 4 bases, V lost 6 bases, and 5 bases had no gene match. Germline V gene lookup returns CDR1 SNHLY and CDR2 FYNNEI. Isolation per sample recovered at least 7 million PBMCs. Together with a sample-barcoded 5' primer, a J-beta primer mix was included in a second PCR lasting about 7 to 11 cycles. TCRdb processed the 5' RACE reads anew with MiXCR; each CDR3 protein has one entry. In the table there are some 1.6 million distinct CDR3 sequences, 30% to 35% of which are singletons.

The source material was blood. The TCR sequence derives from a woman aged 30 to 39 in good health. V and J are TRBV2 and TRBJ1-2; 10 nucleotides agree with TRBD1. The DNA for the CDR3 is TGTGCCAGCAGGACAGGGGGCTCATCCTATGGCTACACCTTC. It specifies CASRTGGSSYGYTF.